One and the same sample provided the 8 T cell receptor beta chains below, sequenced in a study of shared clonotypes between healthy human individuals. Assay: immunoSEQ multiplex PCR; the TCRdb copy retains only in-frame clones and omits some. The sample contains around 2.5 million clones, more than 85% of which appear only once. Source material: naive CD4+ T cells from PBMCs. Subset here: CD45RA+ positively selected. These TCRs come from a young man in good health. Some clones in this sample may be carry-over from other donors' samples.

The V and J genes are TRBV25-1 and TRBJ1-5; no clear D. The V end was cut by 2 bases, the J end by 4 bases, with 6 bases between. Germline assignment: CDR1 MGHDK and CDR2 SYGVNS. The CDR3 is 13 amino acids. In nucleotides, the CDR3 is TGTGCCAGCAGTGAACACGGTAATCAGCCCCAGCATTTT. It translates to CASSEHGNQPQHF.

V usage is TRBV25-1 and J usage is TRBJ1-1; 8 nucleotides match TRBD1. The V gene's germline CDR1 is MGHDK and CDR2 SYGVNS. CDR3 length: 12 residues. V lost 6 bases, J lost 8 bases, and 5 bases stayed unmatched. The CDR3 spells CASRSTGGEAFF. As DNA, the CDR3 is TGTGCCAGCAGAAGTACAGGGGGAGAAGCTTTCTTT.

The J gene is TRBJ2-6, the V gene TRBV12-2; the listed D gene, TRBD2, was not tested against the DNA. TRBV12-2 is annotated as a pseudogene. This CDR3 comprises 14 residues. The CDR3 loop is CASRPGAGANVLTF. The CDR3 DNA follows: TGTGCAAGTCGCCCCGGGGCTGGGGCCAACGTCCTGACTTTC.

J is TRBJ2-7 and V is TRBV4-3; possible D gene TRBD2, 5 bases. Germline V gene lookup returns CDR1 LGHNA and CDR2 YSLEER. The CDR3 spans 14 residues. The V end lost 5 bases, the J end lost 7 bases, and 18 bases lay between the germline ends. CDR3 in amino acids: CASSSNPSSGEQYF. Written as DNA, the CDR3 is TGCGCCAGCAGCTCCAATCCCTCCTCGGGAGAGCAGTACTTC.

This clone showed up just a few times. The chain links TRBV30 to TRBJ1-5; TRBD1 aligns across 8 bases. The CDR3 loop spans 13 amino acids. V lost 3 bases, J lost 6 bases, and 4 bases stayed unmatched. Germline loops: CDR1 GTSNPN, CDR2 SVGIG (reference sequence). The CDR3 here is CAWRADRGQPQHF. CDR3 nucleotides: TGTGCCTGGAGAGCAGACAGGGGTCAGCCCCAGCATTTT. Full variable domain (missing parts from reference TRBV30 and TRBJ1-5): SQTIHQWPATLVQPVGSPLSLECTVEGTSNPNLYWYRQAAGRGLQLLFYSVGIGQISSEVPQNLSASRPQDRQFILSSKKLLLSDSGFYLCAWRADRGQPQHFGDGTRLSIL.

The chain links TRBV11-3 to TRBJ2-5; unclear D gene. CDR1 and CDR2 (germline): SGHNT, YENEEA. The CDR3 sequence is 13 residues long. V lost 5 bases to trimming and J lost 0 bases, with 7 bases between them. CDR3: CASSRTDQETQYF. The CDR3 DNA reads TGTGCCAGCAGCCGGACGGACCAAGAGACCCAGTACTTC.

V and J are TRBV28 and TRBJ1-3, with 7 nucleotides matching TRBD1. The V and J ends lost 7 bases and 1 base, in that order; junction bases with no gene match: 10. The CDR3 totals 16 residues. In germline, CDR1 is MDHEN, CDR2 SYDVKM. The CDR3 bases are TGTGCCAGCACCCAACCGACAGGGCGTTCTGGAAACACCATATATTTT. Translating gives CASTQPTGRSGNTIYF.

This chain connects TRBV5-4 to TRBJ2-5, with TRBD2 matching 7 bases. From germline, CDR1 is SGHNT and CDR2 YYREEE (reference sequence). This CDR3 comprises 16 residues. V gave up 4 bases and J gave up 5 bases; unmatched junction bases: 14. The CDR3 DNA reads TGTGCCAGCAGCCCGGGAGGACCGATGGGTCGGGAGACCCAGTACTTC. Protein product: CASSPGGPMGRETQYF. The full variable domain, rest sourced from reference TRBV5-4 and TRBJ2-5, is ETGVTQSPTHLIKTRGQQVTLRCSSQSGHNTVSWYQQALGQGPQFIFQYYREEENGRGNFPPRFSGLQFPNYSSELNVNALELDDSALYLCASSPGGPMGRETQYFGPGTRLLVL.